This T cell receptor beta chain derives from a study of PD-L1 blockade in urothelial cancer. The CDR3 runs 13 residues. CDR1 and CDR2 from the germline V gene are SQVTM and ANQGSEA. Deletions cut 6 bases from V and 7 bases from J, with 19 bases between. Time point reported: peripheral blood 6 weeks after treatment start. This clone was observed a single time. TCRdb keeps only in-frame clones here, not all; method: immunoSEQ multiplex PCR. The table lists approximately 93,000 clones, around 78% of them singletons. This chain joins TRBV29-1 and TRBJ2-7; TRBD2 might be the D (6 bases). This sequence originates from a man between 65 and 85 years old with urothelial cancer. Here the sequenced sample was PBMCs, taken around atezolizumab (anti-PD-L1) treatment. The CDR3 sequence: CSVRGTAMEEQYF. The DNA of the CDR3 is TGCAGCGTCCGCGGGACCGCTATGGAAGAGCAGTACTTC.